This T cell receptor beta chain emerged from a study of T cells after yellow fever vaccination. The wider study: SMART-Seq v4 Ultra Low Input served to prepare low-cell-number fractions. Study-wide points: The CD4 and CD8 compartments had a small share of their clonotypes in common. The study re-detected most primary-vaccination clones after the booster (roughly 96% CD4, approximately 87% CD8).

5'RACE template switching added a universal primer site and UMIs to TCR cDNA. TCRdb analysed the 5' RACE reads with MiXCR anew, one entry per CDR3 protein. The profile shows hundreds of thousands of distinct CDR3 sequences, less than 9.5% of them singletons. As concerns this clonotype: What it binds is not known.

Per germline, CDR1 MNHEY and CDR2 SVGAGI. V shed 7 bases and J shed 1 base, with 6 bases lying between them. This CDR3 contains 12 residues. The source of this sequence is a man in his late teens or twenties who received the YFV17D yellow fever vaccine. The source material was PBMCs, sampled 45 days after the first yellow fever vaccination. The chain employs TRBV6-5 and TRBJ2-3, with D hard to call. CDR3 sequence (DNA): TGTGCCAGCAAAAGTGGCACAGATACGCAGTATTTT. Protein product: CASKSGTDTQYF.